This T cell receptor (beta chain) is drawn from a study of shared clonotypes between healthy human individuals. Libraries were prepared by immunoSEQ multiplex PCR; TCRdb keeps only in-frame clonotypes and omits some of them. The data contain roughly 2.4 million clones, approximately 96% of them singletons. The sample consisted of naive CD4+ T cells sorted from blood. Stated subset: CD45RA+ positively selected. This TCR derives from a man aged 18-30 years in good health.

The DNA of the CDR3 is TGTGCCAGCAGCCCCGGGGGAACCCTTCGGGCCGAGCAGTACTTC. Protein sequence: CASSPGGTLRAEQYF. The chain has TRBV5-4 and TRBJ2-7; possibly TRBD2 for D (6 bases). Deletions cut 4 bases from V and 6 bases from J, with 20 bases between. Per germline, CDR1 SGHNT and CDR2 YYREEE (reference sequence). The CDR3 is 15 amino acids.